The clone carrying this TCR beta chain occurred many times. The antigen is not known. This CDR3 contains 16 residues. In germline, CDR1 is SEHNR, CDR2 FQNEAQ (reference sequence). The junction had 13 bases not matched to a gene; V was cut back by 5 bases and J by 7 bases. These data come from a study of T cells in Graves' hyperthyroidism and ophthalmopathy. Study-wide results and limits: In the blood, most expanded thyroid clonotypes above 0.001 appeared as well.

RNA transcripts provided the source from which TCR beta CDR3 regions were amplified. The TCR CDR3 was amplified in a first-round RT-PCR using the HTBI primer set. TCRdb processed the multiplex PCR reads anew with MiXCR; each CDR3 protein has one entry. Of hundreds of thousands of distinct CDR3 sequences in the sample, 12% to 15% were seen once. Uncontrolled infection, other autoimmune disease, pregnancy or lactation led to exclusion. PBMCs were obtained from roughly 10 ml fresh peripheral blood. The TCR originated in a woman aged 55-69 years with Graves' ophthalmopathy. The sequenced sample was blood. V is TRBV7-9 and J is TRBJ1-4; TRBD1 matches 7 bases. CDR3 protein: CASSPTRDSWGEKLFF. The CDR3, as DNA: TGTGCCAGCAGCCCCACCCGGGACAGCTGGGGTGAAAAACTGTTTTTT.